This T cell receptor beta chain was observed in a study of Graves' ophthalmopathy and Graves' hyperthyroidism. Amplifying from RNA transcripts, the study obtained TCR beta CDR3 regions. HTBI-primed RT-PCR formed the first round, and a multiplex PCR formed the second. TCRdb redid the calling of the multiplex PCR reads with MiXCR, one entry per CDR3 protein. The repertoire holds hundreds of thousands of distinct CDR3 sequences, over 20% seen once, with approximately 7.7% in the top ten. The CDR3 sequence is 13 residues long. The germline CDR1 and CDR2 sequences are DFQATT and SNEGSKA (reference sequence). V was cut by 5 bases and J by 1 base, with 11 bases left in between. New diagnoses, under 2 months' duration, and ages 18 to 65 characterized the hyperthyroidism patients. This clonotype has ten or more counts.

V and J are TRBV20-1 and TRBJ2-5; the D is unclear. The source is a young woman with stable Graves' hyperthyroidism. Some clones in this sample may be carry-over from other donors' samples. Sequencing input: peripheral blood. The CDR3 protein is CSACPDPQETQYF. The DNA of the CDR3 is TGCAGTGCTTGCCCGGATCCCCAAGAGACCCAGTACTTC.